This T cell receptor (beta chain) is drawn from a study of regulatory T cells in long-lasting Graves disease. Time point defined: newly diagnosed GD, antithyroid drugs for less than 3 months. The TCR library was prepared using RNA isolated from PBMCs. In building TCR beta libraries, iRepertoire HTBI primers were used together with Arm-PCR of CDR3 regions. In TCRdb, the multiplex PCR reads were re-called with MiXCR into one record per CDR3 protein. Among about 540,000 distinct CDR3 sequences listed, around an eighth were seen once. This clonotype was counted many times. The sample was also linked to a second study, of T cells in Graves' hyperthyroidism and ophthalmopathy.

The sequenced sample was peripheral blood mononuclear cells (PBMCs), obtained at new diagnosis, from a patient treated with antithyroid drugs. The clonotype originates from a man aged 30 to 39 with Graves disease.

The CDR3 DNA reads as TGTGCCAGCAGTTTAACACCGGGGGTGGCCACCGGGGAGCTGTTTTTT. Amino acids: CASSLTPGVATGELFF. The chain links TRBV27 to TRBJ2-2; D possibly corresponds to TRBD2 (6 bases). Trimming took off 2 bases at V and 4 bases at J, with 14 bases between the two ends. Germline V gene lookup returns CDR1 MNHEY and CDR2 SMNVEV (reference sequence). This CDR3 is 16 amino acids long.